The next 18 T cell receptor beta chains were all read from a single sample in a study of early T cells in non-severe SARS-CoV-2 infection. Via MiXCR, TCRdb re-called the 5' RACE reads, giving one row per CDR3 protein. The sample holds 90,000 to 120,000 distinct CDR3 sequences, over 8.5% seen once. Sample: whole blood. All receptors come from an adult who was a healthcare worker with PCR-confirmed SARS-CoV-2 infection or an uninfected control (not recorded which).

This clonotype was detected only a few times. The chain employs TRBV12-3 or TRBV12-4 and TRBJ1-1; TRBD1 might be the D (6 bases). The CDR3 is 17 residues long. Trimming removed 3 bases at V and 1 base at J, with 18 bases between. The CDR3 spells CASSFGGQGTSNTEAFF. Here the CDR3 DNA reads TGTGCCAGCAGTTTTGGTGGCCAAGGGACATCGAACACTGAAGCTTTCTTT.

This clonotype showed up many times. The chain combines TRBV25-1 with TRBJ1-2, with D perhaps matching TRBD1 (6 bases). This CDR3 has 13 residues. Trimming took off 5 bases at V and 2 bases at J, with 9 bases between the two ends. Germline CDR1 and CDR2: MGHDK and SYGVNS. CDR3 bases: TGTGCCAGCAGTCCAACAGGGAACTATGGCTACACCTTC. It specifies CASSPTGNYGYTF.

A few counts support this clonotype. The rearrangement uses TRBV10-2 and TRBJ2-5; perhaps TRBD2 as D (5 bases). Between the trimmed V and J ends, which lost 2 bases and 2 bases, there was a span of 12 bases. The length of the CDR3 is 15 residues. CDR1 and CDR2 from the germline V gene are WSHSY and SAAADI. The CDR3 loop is CASSEEGNIQETQYF. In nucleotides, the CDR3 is TGCGCCAGCAGTGAGGAGGGAAACATACAAGAGACCCAGTACTTC.

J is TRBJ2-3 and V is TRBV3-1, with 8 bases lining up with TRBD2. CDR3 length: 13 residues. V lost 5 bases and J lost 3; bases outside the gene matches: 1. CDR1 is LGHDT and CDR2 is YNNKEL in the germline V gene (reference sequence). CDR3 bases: TGTGCCAGCAGCAAGCGGGGGACAGATACGCAGTATTTT. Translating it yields CASSKRGTDTQYF.

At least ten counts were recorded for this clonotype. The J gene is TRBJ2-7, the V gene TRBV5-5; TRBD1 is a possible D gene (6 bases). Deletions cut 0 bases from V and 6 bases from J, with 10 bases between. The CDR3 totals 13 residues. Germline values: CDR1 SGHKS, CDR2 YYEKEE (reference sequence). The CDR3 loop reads CASSLEGTLEQYF. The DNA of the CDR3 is TGTGCCAGCAGCTTGGAAGGGACACTCGAGCAGTACTTC.

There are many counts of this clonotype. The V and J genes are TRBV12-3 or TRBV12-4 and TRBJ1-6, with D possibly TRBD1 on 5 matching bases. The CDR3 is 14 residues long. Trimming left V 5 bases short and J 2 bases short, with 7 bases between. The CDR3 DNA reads TGTGCCAGCAGTCAGACAGCCTATAATTCACCCCTCCACTTT. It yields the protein CASSQTAYNSPLHF.

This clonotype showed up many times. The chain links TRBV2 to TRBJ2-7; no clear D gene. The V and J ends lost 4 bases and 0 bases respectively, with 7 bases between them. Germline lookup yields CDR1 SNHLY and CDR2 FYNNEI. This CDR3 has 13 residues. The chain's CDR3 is CASSAQTSYEQYF. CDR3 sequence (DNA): TGTGCCAGCAGTGCTCAAACCTCCTACGAGCAGTACTTC. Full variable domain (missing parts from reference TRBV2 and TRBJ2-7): EPEVTQTPSHQVTQMGQEVILRCVPISNHLYFYWYRQILGQKVEFLVSFYNNEISEKSEIFDDQFSVERPDGSNFTLKIRSTKLEDSAMYFCASSAQTSYEQYFGPGTRLTVT.

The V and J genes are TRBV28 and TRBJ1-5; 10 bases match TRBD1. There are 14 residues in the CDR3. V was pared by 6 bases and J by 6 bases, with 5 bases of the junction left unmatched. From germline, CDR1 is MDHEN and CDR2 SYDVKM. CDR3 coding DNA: TGTGCCAGCAGCCTGGGACAGGGGACTCAGCCCCAGCATTTT. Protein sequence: CASSLGQGTQPQHF.

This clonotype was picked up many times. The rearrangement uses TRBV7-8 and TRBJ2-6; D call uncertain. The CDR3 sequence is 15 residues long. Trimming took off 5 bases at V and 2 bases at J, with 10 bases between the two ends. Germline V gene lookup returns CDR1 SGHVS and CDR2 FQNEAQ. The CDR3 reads CASSVTLPGANVLTF. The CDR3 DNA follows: TGTGCCAGCAGCGTGACCCTCCCTGGGGCCAACGTCCTGACTTTC.

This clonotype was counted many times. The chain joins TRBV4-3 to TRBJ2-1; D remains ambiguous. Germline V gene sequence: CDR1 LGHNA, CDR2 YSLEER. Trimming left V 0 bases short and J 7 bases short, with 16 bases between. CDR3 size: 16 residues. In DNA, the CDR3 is TGCGCCAGCAGCCAAGATACGCCGACATTGGGTAATGAGCAGTTCTTC. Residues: CASSQDTPTLGNEQFF.

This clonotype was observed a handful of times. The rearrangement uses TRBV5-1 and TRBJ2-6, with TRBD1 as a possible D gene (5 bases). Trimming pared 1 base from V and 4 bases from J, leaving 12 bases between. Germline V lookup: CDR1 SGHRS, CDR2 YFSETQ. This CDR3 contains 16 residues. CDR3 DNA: TGCGCCAGCAGCTTGCGTCAGGGCAGGGGGGCCAACGTCCTGACTTTC. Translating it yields CASSLRQGRGANVLTF.

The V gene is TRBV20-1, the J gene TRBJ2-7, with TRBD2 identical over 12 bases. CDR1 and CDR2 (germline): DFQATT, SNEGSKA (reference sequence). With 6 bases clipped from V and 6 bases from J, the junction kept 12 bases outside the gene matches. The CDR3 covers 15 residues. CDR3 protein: CSATASGRVRVEQYF. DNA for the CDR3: TGCAGTGCAACGGCTAGCGGGAGGGTTCGGGTCGAGCAGTACTTC.

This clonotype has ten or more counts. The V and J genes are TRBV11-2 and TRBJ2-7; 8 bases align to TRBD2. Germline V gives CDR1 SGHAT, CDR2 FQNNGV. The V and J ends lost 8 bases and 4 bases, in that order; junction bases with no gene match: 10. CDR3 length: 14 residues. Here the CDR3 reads CASGRAGELYEQYF. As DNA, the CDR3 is TGTGCCAGCGGGCGAGCGGGAGAGTTGTACGAGCAGTACTTC.

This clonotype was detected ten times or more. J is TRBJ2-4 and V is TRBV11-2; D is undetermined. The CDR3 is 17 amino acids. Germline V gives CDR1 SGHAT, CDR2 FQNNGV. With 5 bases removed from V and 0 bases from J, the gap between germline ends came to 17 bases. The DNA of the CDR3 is TGTGCCAGCAGCCCACCACCCGACTTGCTAGCCAAAAACATTCAGTACTTC. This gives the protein CASSPPPDLLAKNIQYF.

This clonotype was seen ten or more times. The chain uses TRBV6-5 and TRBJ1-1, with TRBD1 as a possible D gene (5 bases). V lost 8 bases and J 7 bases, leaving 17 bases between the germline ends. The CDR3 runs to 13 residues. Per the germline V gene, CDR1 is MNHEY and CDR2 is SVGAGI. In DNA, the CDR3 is TGTGCCAGCGCGTTCTTAGGGCAGGGTGAAGCTTTCTTT. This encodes CASAFLGQGEAFF.

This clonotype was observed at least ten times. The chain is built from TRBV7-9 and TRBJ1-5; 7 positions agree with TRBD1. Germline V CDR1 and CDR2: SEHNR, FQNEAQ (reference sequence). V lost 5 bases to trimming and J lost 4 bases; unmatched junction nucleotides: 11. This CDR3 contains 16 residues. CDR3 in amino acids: CASSPIGRGQNQPQHF. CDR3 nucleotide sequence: TGTGCCAGCAGCCCCATTGGTCGGGGACAGAATCAGCCCCAGCATTTT.

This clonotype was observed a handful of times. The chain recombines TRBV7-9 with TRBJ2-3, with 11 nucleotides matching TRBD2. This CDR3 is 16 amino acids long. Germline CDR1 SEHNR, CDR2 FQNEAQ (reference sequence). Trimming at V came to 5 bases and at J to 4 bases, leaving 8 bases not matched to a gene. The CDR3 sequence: CASSPDSGRGPDTQYF. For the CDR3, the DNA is TGTGCCAGCAGCCCCGATAGCGGGAGGGGCCCAGATACGCAGTATTTT.

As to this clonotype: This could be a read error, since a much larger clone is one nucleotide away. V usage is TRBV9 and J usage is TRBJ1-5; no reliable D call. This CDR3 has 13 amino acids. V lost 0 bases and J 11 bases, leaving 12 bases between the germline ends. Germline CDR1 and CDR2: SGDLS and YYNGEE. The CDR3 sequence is CASSVEVTGTQHF. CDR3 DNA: TGTGCCAGCAGCGTAGAGGTAACCGGGACCCAGCATTTT.